This TCR beta chain was captured by sequencing in a study of T cell repertoires in cytomegalovirus infection. About the study: The public TCR beta signatures pointed to both CMV infection and matching HLA type. Overall study results and limits: Clonotype analysis showed dominance of the ex vivo response by HLA-C-restricted CMV-specific TCR beta clonotypes. Using cumulative public TCR beta family frequency, the authors identified those who carried CMV together with the relevant HLA.

V trimming: 6 bases; J trimming: 5 bases; junction bases outside the gene matches: 6. The germline V gene encodes CDR1 MNHNY and CDR2 SVGAGI (reference sequence). The length of the CDR3 is 14 residues. Only a few counts were recorded for this clonotype. Its antigen is as yet unknown. TCRdb recomputed calls from the reads with MiXCR, one row per CDR3 protein. Here the sample spans some 440,000 distinct CDR3 sequences, around 32% being singletons. The chain couples TRBV6-6 to TRBJ2-5; 10 bases are a match to TRBD1. The origin of this receptor is a human donor in good health (CMV status not recorded). Some clones in this sample may be carry-over from other donors' samples. Input material: PBMCs. CDR3 sequence (DNA): TGTGCCAGCAGGCGACAGGGGGCGCGGGAGACCCAGTACTTC. Its translation is CASRRQGARETQYF.